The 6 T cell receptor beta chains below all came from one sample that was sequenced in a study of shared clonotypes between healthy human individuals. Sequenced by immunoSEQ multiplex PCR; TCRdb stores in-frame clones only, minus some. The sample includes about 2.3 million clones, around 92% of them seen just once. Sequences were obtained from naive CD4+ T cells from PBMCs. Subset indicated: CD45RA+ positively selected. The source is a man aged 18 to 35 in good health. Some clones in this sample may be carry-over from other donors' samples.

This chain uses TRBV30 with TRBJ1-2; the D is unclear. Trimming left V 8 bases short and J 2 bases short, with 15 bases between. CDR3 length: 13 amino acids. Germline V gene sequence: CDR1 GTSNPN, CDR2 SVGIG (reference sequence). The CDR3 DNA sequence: TGTGCCGGGCACACGGTCCTCAACTATGGCTACACCTTC. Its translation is CAGHTVLNYGYTF.

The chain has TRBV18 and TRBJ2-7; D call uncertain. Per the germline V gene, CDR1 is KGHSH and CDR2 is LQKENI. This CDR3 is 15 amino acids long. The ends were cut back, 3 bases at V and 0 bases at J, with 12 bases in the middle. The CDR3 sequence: CASSPDRTHSYEQYF. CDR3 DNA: TGTGCCAGCTCACCGGACCGAACTCACTCCTACGAGCAGTACTTC.

The CDR3 region has the DNA TGTGCCAGCAGCGACCGGGCCTCCTACGAGCAGTACTTC. Protein sequence: CASSDRASYEQYF. V gene TRBV14 combines with J gene TRBJ2-7; no clear D gene. V gave up 5 bases and J gave up 0 bases, with 8 bases separating them. Germline CDR1 SGHDN, CDR2 FVKESK. The CDR3 runs to 13 residues.

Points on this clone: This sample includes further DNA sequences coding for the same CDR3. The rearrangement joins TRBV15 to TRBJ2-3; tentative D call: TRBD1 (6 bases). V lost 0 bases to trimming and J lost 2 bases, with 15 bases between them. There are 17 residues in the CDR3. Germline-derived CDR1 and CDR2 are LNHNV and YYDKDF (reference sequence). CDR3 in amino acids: CATSRDKARGSTDTQYF. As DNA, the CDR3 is TGTGCCACCAGCAGAGATAAGGCCAGGGGCTCCACAGATACGCAGTATTTT.

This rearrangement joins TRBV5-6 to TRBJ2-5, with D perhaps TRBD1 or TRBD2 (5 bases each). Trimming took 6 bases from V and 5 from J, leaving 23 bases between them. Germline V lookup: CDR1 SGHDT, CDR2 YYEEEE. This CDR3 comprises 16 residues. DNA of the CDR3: TGTGCCAGCAAACGGGACGGATCACGATGGGGGGAGACCCAGTACTTC. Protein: CASKRDGSRWGETQYF.

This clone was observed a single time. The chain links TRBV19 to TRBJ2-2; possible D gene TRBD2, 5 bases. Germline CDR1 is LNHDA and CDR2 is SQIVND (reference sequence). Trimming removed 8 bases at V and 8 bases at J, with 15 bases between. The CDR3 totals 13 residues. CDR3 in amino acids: CASGGVDSGELFF. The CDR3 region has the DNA TGTGCCAGTGGCGGCGTGGACTCTGGGGAGCTGTTTTTT.